This section outlines one T cell receptor beta chain sequence together with its context. The repertoire was sequenced with immunoSEQ multiplex PCR; TCRdb's copy has only in-frame clones and lacks some. The sample records about 100,000 clones, more than 75% being singletons. The data derive from a study of control samples from healthy donors and cancer patients. Germline V gene lookup returns CDR1 MGHRA and CDR2 YSYEKL. The J segment lost 4 bases and the V segment lost 3 bases, leaving 3 bases of the junction unmatched. This CDR3 has 16 amino acids. The chain recombines TRBV4-1 with TRBJ2-3, with 14 bases aligning to TRBD2. This receptor was identified in a woman aged 45-65 years in good health. Sequences were obtained from blood. In DNA form, the CDR3 reads TGCGCCAGCAGCCACGGACTAGCGGGGGGTCCAGATACGCAGTATTTT. Translating gives CASSHGLAGGPDTQYF.